Detailed here is one T cell receptor (beta chain). Its antigen is not identified. These data originate in a study of shared clonotypes between healthy human individuals. Some clones are missing from TCRdb's copy, which holds only in-frame ones; the method was immunoSEQ multiplex PCR. The data show roughly 400,000 clones, around 96% seen once. Whole-study results and caveats: Some naive CD4 clonotypes, approximately 4.5%, turned up in common across a handful of donors.

The CDR3 spans 15 residues. The V gene lost 0 bases and the J gene lost 1 base, with 10 bases spanning the gap. The germline CDR1 and CDR2 sequences are SGHVS and FQNEAQ. The receptor was isolated from a man aged 30 to 39 in good health. The source material was memory CD8+ T cells sorted from blood. Subset of the sample: CD45RO+ cells pooled with CCR7-negative TemRA cells. The gene calls are TRBV7-8 and TRBJ2-7; D gene ambiguous. The CDR3 DNA reads as TGTGCCAGCAGCTTAGCTAGGGTCAATTCCTACGAGCAGTACTTC. This encodes CASSLARVNSYEQYF.